This T cell receptor (beta chain) is from a study of cytomegalovirus exposure and HLA in healthy donors (dated by TCRdb to about 2017). In the study overall: In an earlier analysis of under 750 of the donors, approximately 260 Gb of sequence data and just under 120 million unique TCR beta sequences from approximately 180 million T cells were reported. Around 320 gigabases of sequencing data and some 85 million unique TCR sequences were included in an early release covering 550 to 800 HLA-typed donors. Of the 350 to 450 genotyped donors, 81% were placed in the genetic ancestry cluster associated with self-reported Caucasian donors. The study was designed to test whether signatures of past pathogen exposure could be identified by cataloging public T cell receptors. The study used immunosequencing to profile the T cell repertoires of 670 or so subjects and linked those repertoires to cytomegalovirus serostatus. A separate validation cohort of about 110 different subjects was used in addition to the approximately 640-subject first cohort. To predict cytomegalovirus infection status, the study combined high-throughput TCR immunosequencing, statistical association of individual TCRs with disease status, and machine learning. A later analysis re-analyzed previously published TCR beta repertoires from 650 to 800 donors and added high-resolution HLA genotyping to study TCR occurrence patterns. In the later analysis, no new phenotypic data were used to find candidate immune exposures; instead, reliance was placed on TCR beta sequences and their occurrence across donors. An earlier analysis of 587 of the donors applied high-throughput TCR beta sequencing to assess whether each TCR beta V gene segment acted as functional or pseudogenic. Donor age, sex, ethnicity and CMV serostatus were collected together with the repertoire data. A later genetic analysis took genome-wide SNP genotypes for about 55% of the 666 donors and used that subset as a discovery cohort. All discovery cohort repertoires had been generated on a single sequencing platform. HLA typing included class I and class II loci at four-digit resolution. The number of typed donors differed by locus: roughly 620-630 for A, B, C, DRB1 and DQB1; 500 to 550 for DQA1; 606 for DPA1; and roughly 470 for DPB1. Four to six DR-DQ haplotypes were handled as single units for association and clustering, since linkage in the cohort was strong. On average, about 240,000 unique TCR beta nucleotide sequences were sequenced per donor among a few hundred genotyped donors of the cohort, with 15% to 20% of those sequences being non-productive.

The library relied on the immunoSEQ multiplex PCR assay. For the multiplex PCR, a mixture combining 60 forward primers for TCR Vbeta segments and 13 reverse primers for TCR Jbeta segments was used. The CDR3 region of rearranged TCR beta genes was amplified from genomic DNA with a multiplex PCR assay. On the Illumina HiSeq System, the amplified TCR beta libraries were sequenced as 87-base-pair reads. The published analysis was carried out like this. A later analysis counted about 80 million unique TCR beta chains across the 666 repertoires, and 9 million to 14 million of these chains were shared by at least two donors. Raw reads were error-corrected and collapsed into unique sequences with a nearest-neighbor algorithm that merged closely related sequences to remove PCR and sequencing errors. V, D and J gene segments were assigned by aligning CDR3 sequences to IMGT reference sequences. Each retained sequence needed at least a six-nucleotide match to both a V gene segment and a J gene segment. A rearrangement was called productive if the CDR3 had no stop codons and remained in frame with V and J, and every other rearrangement was called non-productive. CDR3 was defined according to IMGT convention as the region running from the second conserved V-encoded cysteine to the conserved J-encoded phenylalanine. The earlier analysis of about 590 of the donors excluded sequences that lacked an unambiguous match to a single V gene segment. In an earlier analysis of a few hundred of the donors, V segments were called functional above 56.7% productive rearrangements and were called segregating when the between-donor standard deviation exceeded 5%. A statistical classification framework was developed to diagnose cytomegalovirus status using the catalog of TCR beta chain sequences. V and J gene assignment, in a later analysis, came from comparing TCR nucleotide sequences with IMGT/GENE-DB human TR gene sequences. A later analysis assigned CDR3 sequences and most-parsimonious VDJ recombination scenarios with the TCRdist pipeline. In a later analysis, each TCR beta chain was defined by its CDR3 amino acid sequence together with its V-gene family, and reads lacking a unique V-gene family were excluded. To address suspected cross-contamination and a sequencing artifact, a later analysis removed 592 highly shared, low-generation-probability nucleotide sequences. For each public chain, a later analysis derived a clonal expansion index from normalized ranks of inferred template counts within each repertoire. In a later analysis, generation probabilities were computed with a VDJ recombination model fitted to out-of-frame rearrangements, and the resulting probabilities were checked against IGoR. In a later analysis, hypergeometric tests were used to score TCR-TCR, TCR-HLA and TCR-CMV co-occurrence, with a repertoire-size bias correction applied to TCR pairs. A later analysis estimated false discovery rates by permuting HLA or CMV assignments 20 times. In a later analysis, co-occurring TCRs were grouped with DBSCAN, and TCRdist sequence similarity was added when clustering was performed within HLA-allele-positive subsets. Co-occurrence clustering excluded repertoires with fewer than 30,000 or more than 120,000 public chains, plus five with anomalous nucleotide sharing. This immuneACCESS table, as held by TCRdb, lists in-frame sequences with V and J called but not all clones. Of the missing ones, under half trace to an unresolved V gene in checked studies; the others have no known cause. D and trimming were read from the DNA, whereas the V and J calls and clone size are those reported in that table. The sample yields over 110,000 clones; 73% were counted once. Over 1% of the sample is held by the ten biggest clonotypes.

Overall results and qualifications from the work: Only TCR beta chains were sequenced in this cohort, and the absence of alpha or paired-chain data limited detectable features. The 87-base-pair reads could not distinguish some IMGT-functional V segments, including TRBV6-2 and TRBV6-3, so those segments were excluded. Specific HLA alleles were associated with about 17,000 TCR beta sequences at a false discovery rate of 0.05 in a later analysis. Most TCR sequences were observed very rarely across donors, whereas some public TCRs were present in many individuals. CMV serostatus was the only immune exposure information available for the cohort. A cluster of highly shared sequence variants was judged likely to be a technical artifact of the sequencing pipeline. Roughly 17 rarely observed V segments, including chromosome 9 orphons, were excluded from the earlier analysis of approximately 600 of the donors because counts were too low. According to a later genetic analysis, donors in an Asian-associated ancestry cluster had fewer N-insertions in productive TCRs than the roughly 660-donor mean. A further reported finding was that TCR beta sequences accurately predicted the HLA-A and HLA-B alleles for most subjects in the first cohort. Compared with equally common non-associated chains, HLA-associated TCR beta chains in a later analysis were more clonally expanded and had lower generation probabilities. Correlated functional status among segregating V segments might reflect linkage disequilibrium, but an unknown experimental factor could not be ruled out. Presence/absence analyses assumed roughly uniform sequencing depth across donors, an assumption that may not hold. When HLA alleles, especially DR and DQ, strongly co-occurred, TCR associations were difficult to assign to individual alleles. In an earlier analysis of some 540 of the donors, most TCR beta V segments appeared in productive rearrangements about 87% or about 30% of the time, broadly matching IMGT annotations. A later analysis found that most CMV-associated TCR beta chains appeared HLA-restricted, with HLA associations seemingly driven largely by CMV exposure. V-gene and J-gene trimming of TCR beta chains was associated with a missense DCLRE1C variant in a later genetic analysis, and the association was replicated in an independent cohort. A later analysis reported that several top co-occurrence clusters appeared linked to parvovirus B19, influenza, CMV and Epstein-Barr virus. In a later analysis, TCR association rates were found to vary across HLA loci, with the most associated TCRs seen for DRB1 alleles and the fewest for HLA-C alleles. A few of the identified cytomegalovirus-associated TCR beta chains were confirmed in vitro to be specific for cytomegalovirus antigens. It was suggested by the authors that the approach could potentially be generalized to other disease states and immunological phenotypes. The classifier was reported to diagnose cytomegalovirus status with high specificity and sensitivity in both the original and validation cohorts. The study listed approximately 150 TCR beta chains as associated with cytomegalovirus. Because HLA typing was missing for some donors at each locus, association tests included only the typed subset.

In total, more than 500 healthy bone marrow donors made up the cohort. At the time of sampling, every cohort member was nominally healthy, though immune exposures that went unrecorded were likely present. The donor tested CMV seronegative, placing the donor among the 300 to 450 seronegative members of the cohort. Every donor gave a peripheral blood sample, and the peripheral blood mononuclear cells from that sample were used for TCR beta sequencing. The Qiagen DNeasy Blood Extraction Kit was used to extract genomic DNA from the blood cell samples. This clone has just a few counts. Its antigen remains unidentified. No per-base quality is available; no much larger clone lies one base away. The CDR3 numbers 11 residues from cysteine through phenylalanine. Of all the DNA, just the CDR3 is kept, 33 bases in frame from base 1. A distance of 12 bases separates the germline ends of V and J, which lose 10 bases and 6 bases respectively. The germline V gene encodes CDR1 MNHEY and CDR2 SVGAGI.

The chain is encoded by TRBV6-5 joined to TRBJ1-2; no D gene is confidently identified. The specimen sequenced was PBMCs. The sequence came from a woman aged 40 to 50 in good health and CMV-seronegative. The bases read TGTGCCATTGGAAGGGAGGATGGCTACACCTTC. This sequence encodes CAIGREDGYTF.